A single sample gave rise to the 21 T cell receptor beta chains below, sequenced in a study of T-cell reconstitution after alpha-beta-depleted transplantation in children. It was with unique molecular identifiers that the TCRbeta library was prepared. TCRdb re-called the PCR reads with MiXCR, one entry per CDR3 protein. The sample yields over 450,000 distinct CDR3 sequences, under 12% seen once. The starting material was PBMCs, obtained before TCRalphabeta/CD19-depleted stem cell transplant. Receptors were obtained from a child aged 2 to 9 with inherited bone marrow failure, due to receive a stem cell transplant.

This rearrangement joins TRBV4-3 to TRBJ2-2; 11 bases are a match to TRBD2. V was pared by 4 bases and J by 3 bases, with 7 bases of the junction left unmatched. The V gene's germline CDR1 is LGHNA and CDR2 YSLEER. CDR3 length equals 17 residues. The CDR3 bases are TGCGCCAGCAGCCGCTACCGACTAGCGGGATACACCGGGGAGCTGTTTTTT. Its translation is CASSRYRLAGYTGELFF.

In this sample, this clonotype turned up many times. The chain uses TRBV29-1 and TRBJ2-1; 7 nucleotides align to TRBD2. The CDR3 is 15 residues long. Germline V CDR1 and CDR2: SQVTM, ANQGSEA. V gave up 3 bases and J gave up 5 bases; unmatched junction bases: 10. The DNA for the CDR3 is TGCAGCGTTGACTCGGGGAGGGCCCTCGACAATGAGCAGTTCTTC. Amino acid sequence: CSVDSGRALDNEQFF.

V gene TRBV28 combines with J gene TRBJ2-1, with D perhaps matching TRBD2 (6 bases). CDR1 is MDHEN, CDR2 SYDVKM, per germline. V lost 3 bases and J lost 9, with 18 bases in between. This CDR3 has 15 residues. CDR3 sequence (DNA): TGTGCCAGCAGTTTTGTCCCGGGAGTAGATGGTGAGCAGTTCTTC. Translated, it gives CASSFVPGVDGEQFF.

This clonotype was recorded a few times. The CDR3 here is CASSQGDGGNQPQHF. The CDR3, as DNA: TGTGCCAGCAGCCAAGGGGACGGAGGCAATCAGCCCCAGCATTTT. The genes are TRBV7-9 and TRBJ1-5, with a possible D match to TRBD1 (5 bases). The V gene lost 5 bases and the J gene lost 2 bases, with 13 bases spanning the gap. Germline CDR1 reads SEHNR; CDR2 reads FQNEAQ (reference sequence). The CDR3 loop spans 15 amino acids.

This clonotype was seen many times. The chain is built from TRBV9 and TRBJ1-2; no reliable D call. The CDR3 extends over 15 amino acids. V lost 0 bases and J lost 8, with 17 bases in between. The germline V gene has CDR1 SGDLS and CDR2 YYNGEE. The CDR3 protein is CASSVEGRLSGGYTF. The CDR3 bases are TGTGCCAGCAGCGTAGAAGGGCGACTCTCCGGCGGCTACACCTTC.

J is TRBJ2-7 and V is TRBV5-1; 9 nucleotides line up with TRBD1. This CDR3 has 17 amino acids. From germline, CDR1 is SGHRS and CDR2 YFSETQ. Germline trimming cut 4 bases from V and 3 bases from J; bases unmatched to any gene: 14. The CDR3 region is CASSPRNRGQDHYEQYF. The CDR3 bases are TGCGCCAGCAGCCCCCGCAACAGGGGGCAAGACCACTACGAGCAGTACTTC.

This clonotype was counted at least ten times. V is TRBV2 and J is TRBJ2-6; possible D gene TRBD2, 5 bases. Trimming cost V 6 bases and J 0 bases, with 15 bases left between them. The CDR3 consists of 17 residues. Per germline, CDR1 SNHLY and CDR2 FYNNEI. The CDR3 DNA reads TGTGCCAGCAGAGCGGACTTGGGAAACTCTGGGGCCAACGTCCTGACTTTC. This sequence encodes CASRADLGNSGANVLTF.

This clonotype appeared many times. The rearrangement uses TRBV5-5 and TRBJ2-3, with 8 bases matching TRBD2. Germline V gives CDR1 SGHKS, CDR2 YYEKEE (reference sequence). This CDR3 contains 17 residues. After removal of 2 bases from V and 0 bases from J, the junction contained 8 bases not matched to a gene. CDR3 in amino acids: CASSFSLSGGSTDTQYF. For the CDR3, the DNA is TGTGCCAGCAGCTTCTCTCTATCGGGAGGGAGCACAGATACGCAGTATTTT.

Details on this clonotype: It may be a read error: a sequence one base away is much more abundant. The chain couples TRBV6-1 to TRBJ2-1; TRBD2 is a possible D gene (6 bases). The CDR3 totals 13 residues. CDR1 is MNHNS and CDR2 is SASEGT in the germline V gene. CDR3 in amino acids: CASSQTRPGEPFF. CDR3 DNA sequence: TGTGCCAGCAGTCAGACTAGGCCGGGTGAGCCGTTCTTC.

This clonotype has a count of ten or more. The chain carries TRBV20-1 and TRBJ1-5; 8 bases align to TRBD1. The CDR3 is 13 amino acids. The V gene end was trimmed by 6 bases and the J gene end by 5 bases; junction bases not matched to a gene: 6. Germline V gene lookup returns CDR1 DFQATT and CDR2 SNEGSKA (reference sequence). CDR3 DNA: TGCAGTGCCCGTCAGGACAGGGATCAGCCCCAGCATTTT. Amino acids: CSARQDRDQPQHF.

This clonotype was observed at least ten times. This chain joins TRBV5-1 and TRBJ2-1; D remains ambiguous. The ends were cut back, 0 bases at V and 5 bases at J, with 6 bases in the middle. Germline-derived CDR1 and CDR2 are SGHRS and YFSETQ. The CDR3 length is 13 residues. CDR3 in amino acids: CASSLETHNEQFF. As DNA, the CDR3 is TGCGCCAGCAGCTTGGAGACTCACAATGAGCAGTTCTTC.

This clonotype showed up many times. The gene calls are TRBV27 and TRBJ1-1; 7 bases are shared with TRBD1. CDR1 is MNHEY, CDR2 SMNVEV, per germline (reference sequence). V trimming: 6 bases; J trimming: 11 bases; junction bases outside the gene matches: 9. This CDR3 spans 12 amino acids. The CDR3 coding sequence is TGTGCCAGCAGCGAAACAGGGGCCGGGGCTTTCTTT. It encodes CASSETGAGAFF.

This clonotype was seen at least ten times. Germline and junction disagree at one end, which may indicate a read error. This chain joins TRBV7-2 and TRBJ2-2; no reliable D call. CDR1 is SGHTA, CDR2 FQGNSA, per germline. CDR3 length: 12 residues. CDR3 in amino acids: CASSLGPGELFF. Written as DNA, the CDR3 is TGTGCCAGCAGTTTAGGCCCCGGGGAGCTGTTTTTT. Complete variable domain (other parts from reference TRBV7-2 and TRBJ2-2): GAGVSQSPSNKVTEKGKDVELRCDPISGHTALYWYRQSLGQGLEFLIYFQGNSAPDKSGLPSDRFSAERTGGSVSTLTIQRTQQEDSAVYLCASSLGPGELFFGEGSRLTVL.

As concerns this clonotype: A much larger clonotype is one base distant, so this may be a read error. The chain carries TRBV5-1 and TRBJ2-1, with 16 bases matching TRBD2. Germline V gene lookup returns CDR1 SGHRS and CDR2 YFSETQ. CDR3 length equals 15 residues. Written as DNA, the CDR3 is TGCGCCAGCAGCACCGGGACTAGCGGGAGGGTTGAGCAGCTCTTC. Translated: CASSTGTSGRVEQLF.

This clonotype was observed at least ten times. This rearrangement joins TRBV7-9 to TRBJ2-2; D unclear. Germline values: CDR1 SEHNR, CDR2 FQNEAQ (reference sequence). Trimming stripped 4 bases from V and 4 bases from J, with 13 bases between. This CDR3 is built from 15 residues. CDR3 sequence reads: CASSSQTDSTGELFF. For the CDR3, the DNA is TGTGCCAGCAGCTCTCAGACCGATAGCACCGGGGAGCTGTTTTTT.

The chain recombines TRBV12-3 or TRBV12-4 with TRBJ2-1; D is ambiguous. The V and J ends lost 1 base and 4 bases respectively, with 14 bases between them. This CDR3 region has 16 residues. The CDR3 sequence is CASSLVHGGFYNEQFF. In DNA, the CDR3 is TGTGCCAGCAGTTTAGTCCATGGTGGATTTTACAATGAGCAGTTCTTC.

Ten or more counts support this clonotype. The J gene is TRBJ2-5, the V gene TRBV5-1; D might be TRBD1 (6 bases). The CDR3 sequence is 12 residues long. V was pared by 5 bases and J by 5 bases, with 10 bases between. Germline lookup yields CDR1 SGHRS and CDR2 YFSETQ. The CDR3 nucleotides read TGCGCCAGCAGAGGGGGTTCGGAGACCCAGTACTTC. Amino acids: CASRGGSETQYF. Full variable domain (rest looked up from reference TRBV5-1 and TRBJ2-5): KAGVTQTPRYLIKTRGQQVTLSCSPISGHRSVSWYQQTPGQGLQFLFEYFSETQRNKGNFPGRFSGRQFSNSRSEMNVSTLELGDSALYLCASRGGSETQYFGPGTRLLVL.

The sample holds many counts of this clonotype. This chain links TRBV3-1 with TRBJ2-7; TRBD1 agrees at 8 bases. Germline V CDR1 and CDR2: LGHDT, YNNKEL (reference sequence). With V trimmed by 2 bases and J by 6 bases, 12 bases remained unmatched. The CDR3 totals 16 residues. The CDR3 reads CASSQTRLQGVGEQYF. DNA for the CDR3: TGTGCCAGCAGCCAAACGCGATTACAGGGGGTCGGCGAGCAGTACTTC.

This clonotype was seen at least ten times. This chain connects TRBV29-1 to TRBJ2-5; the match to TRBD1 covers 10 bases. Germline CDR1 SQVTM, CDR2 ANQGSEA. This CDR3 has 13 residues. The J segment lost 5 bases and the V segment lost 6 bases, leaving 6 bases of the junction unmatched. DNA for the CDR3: TGCAGCGTCGACAGGGGGCGCGGGGAGACCCAGTACTTC. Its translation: CSVDRGRGETQYF.

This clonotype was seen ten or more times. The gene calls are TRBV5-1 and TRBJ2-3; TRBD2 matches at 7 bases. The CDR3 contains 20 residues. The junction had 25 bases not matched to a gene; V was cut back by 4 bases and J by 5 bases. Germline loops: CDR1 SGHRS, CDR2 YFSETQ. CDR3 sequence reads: CASSVNSPSTWEGLGDTQYF. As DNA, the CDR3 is TGCGCCAGCAGCGTAAACTCTCCTTCCACGTGGGAGGGATTAGGAGATACGCAGTATTTT.

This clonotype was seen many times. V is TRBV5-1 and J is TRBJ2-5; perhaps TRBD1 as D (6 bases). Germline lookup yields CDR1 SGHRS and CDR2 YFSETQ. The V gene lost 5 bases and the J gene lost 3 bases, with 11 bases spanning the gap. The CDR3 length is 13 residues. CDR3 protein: CASRPGVEETQYF. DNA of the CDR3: TGCGCCAGCAGGCCAGGGGTGGAAGAGACCCAGTACTTC.